This T cell receptor beta chain was obtained from a study of PD-L1 blockade in urothelial cancer (TCRdb year 2017). In terms of the full investigation: Every patient began therapy around 2014 and was given atezolizumab 1,200 mg intravenously every 3 weeks. Durable clinical benefit was achieved by nine patients but not by the remaining 20. Pretreatment blood TCR-seq was available for twenty-nine patients, at least one posttreatment blood collection was obtained for 24 patients, and tumor TCR-seq was available for 24 patients. The study, an exploratory multi-omic analysis, examined somatic, immune and clinical correlates of response to PD-L1 blockade with atezolizumab in urothelial cancer. In the same patients who had TCR sequencing, pretreatment tumors also underwent whole exome sequencing and RNA sequencing. TCR sequencing covered pretreatment tumor samples and matched, serially collected peripheral blood taken before and after atezolizumab treatment. Patients had an ECOG performance status of 0 or 1 and had received between 0 and 3 prior chemotherapy regimens. Blood samples gave a median of approximately 150,000 T cells and 80,000 or so unique TCRs, with a median clonality of roughly 0.08. Durable clinical benefit meant progression-free survival longer than 6 months, and TCR features were also tested against progression-free and overall survival. About 90% of the 29 patients were identified as males with urothelial cancer of bladder origin, and a prior smoking history was reported by 18 of 29 patients. Blood samples were analyzed at two time points: 3 weeks after treatment start (second dose) and 6 weeks after treatment start.

The germline V gene provides CDR1 MDHEN and CDR2 SYDVKM. The V end loses 6 bases and the J end loses 8 bases, and a stretch of 17 bases separates them. Spanning cysteine to phenylalanine, the CDR3 consists of 14 amino acids. Only CDR3 DNA is held: 42 bases, read in frame from base 1. The label giving this sample's time point can be read as: pretreatment peripheral blood. A cohort of about 27 patients with locally advanced or metastatic urothelial carcinoma, treated at Memorial Sloan Kettering on a trial protocol, was included. Peripheral blood mononuclear cells were collected pretreatment and during treatment, at between 1 and 8 total time points per patient. The Qiagen DNeasy Blood extraction kit was used to purify genomic DNA from total PBMCs and tumor samples. PBMCs were collected pretreatment and during treatment, and were isolated and stored as previously described. General conclusions and limits of the study: Because the sample size was small (n ≈ 30) and many of the analyses were exploratory, the results are meant to be hypothesis-generating. A pretreatment peripheral blood TCR clonality below the median was linked to improved progression-free and overall survival. Patients with durable benefit showed greater expansion of tumor-associated TCR clones in peripheral blood 3 weeks after starting treatment (n = 22, p = 0.022).

To estimate absolute template abundance from read counts, synthetic TCR analog templates were spiked into each PCR. The immunoSEQ assay was used to amplify TCRbeta CDR3 regions from genomic DNA with bias-controlled V and J gene primers. Sequencing of rearranged TCRbeta segments was performed at approximately 20X coverage. The source study handled its data this way. Clustering was used to correct sequencing errors, and CDR3s were annotated against IMGT to assign V, D and J genes. Out-of-frame and stop-codon sequences were excluded, and only productive TCRbeta rearrangements were used in downstream analyses. Clonality was computed as one minus Shannon entropy normalized by the log of the number of unique productive sequences. Clones differing between time points or between blood and tumor were identified by Fisher's exact test with Benjamini-Hochberg correction at adjusted p below 0.01. Held by TCRdb, this immuneACCESS table contains in-frame sequences only and omits some clones. Under half of the omission traces to an unresolved V gene where checked; the cause of the rest is unknown. That table is the source of V, J and clone size, and D and trimming were worked out from the DNA. This sample gives around 86,000 clones in total; 85% of them show up just once. The ten largest account for about 7.4% of the sample.

A word on this clone: Its antigen remains undetermined. No clone much larger than this one lies a single base away; base qualities are absent.

The input for sequencing was PBMCs, taken around atezolizumab (anti-PD-L1) treatment. The TCR sequence derives from a middle-aged man with urothelial cancer. The sequence joins TRBV28 to TRBJ1-5; TRBD1 might be the D gene, on 5 matching bases. The nucleotide sequence is TGTGCCAGCAGACTGCCGGGGGACCTTAAGCCCCAGCATTTT. Its protein reads: CASRLPGDLKPQHF.